The 13 T cell receptor beta chains listed next were all sequenced from one sample in a study of tumor-infiltrating lymphocytes in glioblastoma multiforme. TCR beta libraries were built from RNA through three nested multiplex PCR rounds using modified ARM-PCR. One entry per CDR3 protein, called by TCRdb with MiXCR from the multiplex PCR reads. Of fewer than 15,000 distinct CDR3 sequences listed, roughly 71% are singletons. The sequenced sample was brain tumor tissue. The receptors were gathered from a male donor with glioblastoma.

J is TRBJ2-3 and V is TRBV11-2, with no clear D. From germline, CDR1 is SGHAT and CDR2 FQNNGV. The CDR3 spans 14 residues. Trimming cost V 2 bases and J 1 base, with 7 bases left between them. CDR3 nucleotides: TGTGCCAGCAGCTTATTCCGGCGCACAGATACGCAGTATTTT. It translates to CASSLFRRTDTQYF.

With regard to this clonotype: One end of the junction does not line up with germline, which may come from a read error. The rearrangement uses TRBV11-2 and TRBJ2-1; D remains ambiguous. In germline, CDR1 is SGHAT, CDR2 FQNNGV. This CDR3 comprises 18 residues. CDR3 loop: CASSLVSGEKGSYNEQFF. The CDR3 DNA sequence: TGCGCCAGCAGCTTAGTTTCTGGCGAGAAAGGTTCCTACAATGAGCAGTTCTTC. The complete variable domain, with remaining parts taken from reference TRBV11-2 and TRBJ2-1, reads EAGVAQSPRYKIIEKRQSVAFWCNPISGHATLYWYQQILGQGPKLLIQFQNNGVVDDSQLPKDRFSAERLKGVDSTLKIQPAKLEDSAVYLCASSLVSGEKGSYNEQFFGPGTRLTVL.

With regard to this clonotype: A much larger clone sits a single nucleotide away, making a read error possible. V and J are TRBV2 and TRBJ2-1; TRBD2 matches 9 bases. Per germline, CDR1 SNHLY and CDR2 FYNNEI. The length of the CDR3 is 14 residues. The J segment lost 11 bases and the V segment lost 4 bases, leaving 9 bases of the junction unmatched. The CDR3 DNA reads as TGTGCCAGCAGTGGACTAATCGGACTAGCGAAGCAGTTCTTC. Protein sequence: CASSGLIGLAKQFF.

The rearrangement uses TRBV11-2 and TRBJ1-6; D not resolved. CDR1 and CDR2 (germline): SGHAT, FQNNGV. The CDR3 contains 16 residues. The V gene lost 5 bases and the J gene lost 13 bases, with 24 bases spanning the gap. The CDR3 region has the DNA TGTGCCAGCAGCAGCAACAGCGGGCCAAGACTGGGGCCCCTCCACTTT. As protein: CASSSNSGPRLGPLHF.

On this clonotype: Compared with germline, one end of the junction differs, possibly owing to a read error. The gene calls are TRBV30 and TRBJ1-2; D not certain. The CDR3 has 12 residues. CDR1 is GTSNPN and CDR2 is SVGIG in the germline V gene (reference sequence). CDR3 protein: CALRWQFEGCTF. The CDR3 DNA sequence: TGTGCCTTGAGATGGCAGTTTGAGGGCTGCACCTTC.

The rearrangement links TRBV5-6 to TRBJ1-2, with D tentatively TRBD1 (5 bases). The CDR3 runs to 14 residues. V dropped 4 bases and J dropped 4 bases, with 14 bases sitting between them. Germline V gives CDR1 SGHDT, CDR2 YYEEEE. Written as DNA, the CDR3 is TGTGCCAGCAGCCACGTAGCCCAGGGCTATGGCTACACCTTC. It specifies CASSHVAQGYGYTF.

As to this clonotype: A clone one base away is much larger, so this may be a read error. The V gene is TRBV11-2, the J gene TRBJ2-7, with D tentatively TRBD1 (5 bases). In germline, CDR1 is SGHAT, CDR2 FQNNGV. There are 15 residues in the CDR3. V gave up 2 bases and J gave up 1 base, with 12 bases separating them. In DNA form, the CDR3 reads TGTGCCAGCAGCTTAAGCTCAGGGCCTTCCTACGAGCAGTACTTC. Protein sequence: CASSLSSGPSYEQYF.

Regarding this clonotype: One base away lies a much larger clone, so this may be a sequencing read error. The V gene is TRBV20-1, the J gene TRBJ1-3; a weak D match, TRBD1 (5 bases). There are 15 residues in the CDR3. Germline loops: CDR1 DFQATT, CDR2 SNEGSKA (reference sequence). CDR3 nucleotides: TGCAGTGCTAGGGTCACAGGAAGCTCTGGAAACATCATATATTTT. It specifies CSARVTGSSGNIIYF.

V usage is TRBV20-1 and J usage is TRBJ2-1; TRBD2 agrees at 10 bases. The CDR3 contains 14 residues. With V trimmed by 1 base and J by 10 bases, 7 bases remained unmatched. CDR1 is DFQATT and CDR2 is SNEGSKA in the germline V gene (reference sequence). CDR3 sequence reads: CSARALAGLGEQFF. CDR3 DNA sequence: TGCAGTGCTAGAGCACTAGCGGGACTAGGGGAGCAGTTCTTC.

The V and J genes are TRBV6-2 or TRBV6-3 and TRBJ2-1; the match to TRBD2 covers 14 bases. Germline CDR1 and CDR2: MNHEY and SVGEGT. The CDR3 is 17 residues long. V trimming: 0 bases; J trimming: 9 bases; junction bases outside the gene matches: 7. This CDR3 reads CASSYSTTSGRAFEQFF. CDR3 nucleotide sequence: TGTGCCAGCAGTTACTCCACGACTAGCGGGAGGGCCTTTGAGCAGTTCTTC.

About this clonotype: One junction end disagrees with the germline gene, perhaps due to a read error. The CDR3 reads CSATPGTGGIQPPHF. CDR3 DNA: TGCAGTGCCACCCCCGGGACAGGGGGTATTCAGCCCCCGCATTTT. The V and J genes are TRBV20-1 and TRBJ1-5, with 11 bases identical to TRBD1. The length of the CDR3 is 15 residues. Germline CDR1 reads DFQATT; CDR2 reads SNEGSKA (reference sequence).

This clonotype was observed at least ten times. CDR3 sequence (DNA): TGTGCCACCAGTGACCCGACGTATAGCACAGATACGCAGTATTTT. Protein product: CATSDPTYSTDTQYF. The rearrangement links TRBV24-1 to TRBJ2-3, with D hard to call. V lost 4 bases to trimming and J lost 0 bases, with 10 bases between them. From germline, CDR1 is KGHDR and CDR2 SFDVKD. This CDR3 contains 15 residues.

The V and J genes are TRBV11-1 and TRBJ1-4; D is uncertain. Germline lookup yields CDR1 SGHAT and CDR2 FQDESV (reference sequence). V was cut by 5 bases and J by 5 bases, with 12 bases left in between. The CDR3 extends over 14 amino acids. The CDR3: CASSTGAGNEKLFF. The CDR3 region has the DNA TGTGCCAGCAGCACGGGAGCCGGGAATGAAAAACTGTTTTTT.